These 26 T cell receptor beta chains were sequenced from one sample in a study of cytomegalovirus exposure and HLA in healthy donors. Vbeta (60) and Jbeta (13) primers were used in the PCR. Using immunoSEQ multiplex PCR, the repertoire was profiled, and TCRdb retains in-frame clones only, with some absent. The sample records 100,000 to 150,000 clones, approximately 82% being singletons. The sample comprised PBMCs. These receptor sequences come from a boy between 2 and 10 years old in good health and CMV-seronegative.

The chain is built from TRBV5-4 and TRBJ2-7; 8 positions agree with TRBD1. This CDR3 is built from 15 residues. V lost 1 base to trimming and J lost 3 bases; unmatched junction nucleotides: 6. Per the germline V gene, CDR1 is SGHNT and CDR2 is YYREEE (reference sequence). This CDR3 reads CASSLFGTGFYEQYF. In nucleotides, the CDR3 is TGTGCCAGCAGCTTGTTTGGGACAGGATTCTACGAGCAGTACTTC. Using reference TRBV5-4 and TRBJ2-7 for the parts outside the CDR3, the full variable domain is ETGVTQSPTHLIKTRGQQVTLRCSSQSGHNTVSWYQQALGQGPQFIFQYYREEENGRGNFPPRFSGLQFPNYSSELNVNALELDDSALYLCASSLFGTGFYEQYFGPGTRLTVT.

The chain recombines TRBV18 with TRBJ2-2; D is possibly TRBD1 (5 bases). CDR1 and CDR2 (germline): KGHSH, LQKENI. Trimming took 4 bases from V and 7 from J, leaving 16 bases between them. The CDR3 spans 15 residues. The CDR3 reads CASSQAPIQDGELFF. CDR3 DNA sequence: TGTGCCAGCTCACAGGCGCCGATACAGGACGGGGAGCTGTTTTTT.

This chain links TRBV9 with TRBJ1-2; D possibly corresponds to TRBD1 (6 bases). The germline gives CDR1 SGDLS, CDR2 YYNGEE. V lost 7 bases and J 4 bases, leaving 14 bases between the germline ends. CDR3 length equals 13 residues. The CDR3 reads CASFSGDTYGYTF. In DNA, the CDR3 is TGTGCCAGCTTCTCCGGGGACACCTATGGCTACACCTTC.

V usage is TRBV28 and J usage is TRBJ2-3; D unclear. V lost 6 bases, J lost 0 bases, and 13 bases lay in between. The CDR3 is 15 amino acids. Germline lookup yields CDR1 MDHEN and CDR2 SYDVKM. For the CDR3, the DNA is TGTGCCAGCAGGCTGTCAGTGTATAGCACAGATACGCAGTATTTT. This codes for CASRLSVYSTDTQYF.

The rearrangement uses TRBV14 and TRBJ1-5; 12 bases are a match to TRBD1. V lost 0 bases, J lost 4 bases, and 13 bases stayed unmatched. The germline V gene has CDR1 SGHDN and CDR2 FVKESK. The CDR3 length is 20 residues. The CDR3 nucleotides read TGTGCCAGCAGCCAAGACCCTCCCGGGACAGGGGGCCTGAGTAATCAGCCCCAGCATTTT. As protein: CASSQDPPGTGGLSNQPQHF.

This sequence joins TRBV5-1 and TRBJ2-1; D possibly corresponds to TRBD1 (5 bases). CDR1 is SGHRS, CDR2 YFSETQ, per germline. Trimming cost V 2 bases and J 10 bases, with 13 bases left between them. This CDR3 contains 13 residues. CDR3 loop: CASSLGVETEQFF. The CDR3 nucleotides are TGCGCCAGCAGCTTAGGGGTGGAAACGGAGCAGTTCTTC.

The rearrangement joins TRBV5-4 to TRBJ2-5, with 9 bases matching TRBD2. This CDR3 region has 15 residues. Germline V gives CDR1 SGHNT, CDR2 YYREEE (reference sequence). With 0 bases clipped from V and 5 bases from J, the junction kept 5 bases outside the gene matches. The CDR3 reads CASSLAGGGAETQYF. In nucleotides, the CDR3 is TGTGCCAGCAGCTTGGCGGGCGGGGGGGCGGAGACCCAGTACTTC.

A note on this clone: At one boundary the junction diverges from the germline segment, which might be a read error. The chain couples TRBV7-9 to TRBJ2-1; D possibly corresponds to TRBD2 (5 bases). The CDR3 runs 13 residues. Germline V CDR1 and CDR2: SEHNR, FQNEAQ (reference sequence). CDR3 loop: CSSGPPEHNEQFF. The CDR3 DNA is TGTTCCAGCGGCCCCCCAGAACACAATGAGCAGTTCTTC. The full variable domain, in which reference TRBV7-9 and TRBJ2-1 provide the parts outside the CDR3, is DTGVSQNPRHKITKRGQNVTFRCDPISEHNRLYWYRQTLGQGPEFLTYFQNEAQLEKSRLLSDRFSAERPKGSFSTLEIQRTEQGDSAMYLCSSGPPEHNEQFFGPGTRLTVL.

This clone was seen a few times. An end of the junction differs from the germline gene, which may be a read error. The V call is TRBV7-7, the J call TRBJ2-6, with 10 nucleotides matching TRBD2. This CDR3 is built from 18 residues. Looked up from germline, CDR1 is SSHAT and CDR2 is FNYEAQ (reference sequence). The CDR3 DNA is TGTGCTAGCAGCCCCCGACTAGCGGGTTTCTCTGGGGCCAACGTCCTGACTTTC. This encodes CASSPRLAGFSGANVLTF.

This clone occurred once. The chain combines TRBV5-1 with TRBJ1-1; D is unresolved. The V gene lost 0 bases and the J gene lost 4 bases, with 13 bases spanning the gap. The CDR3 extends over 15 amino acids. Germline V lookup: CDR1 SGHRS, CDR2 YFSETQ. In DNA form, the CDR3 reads TGCGCCAGCAGCTTGGGTCGGGGTCGGGGCACTGAAGCTTTCTTT. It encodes CASSLGRGRGTEAFF.

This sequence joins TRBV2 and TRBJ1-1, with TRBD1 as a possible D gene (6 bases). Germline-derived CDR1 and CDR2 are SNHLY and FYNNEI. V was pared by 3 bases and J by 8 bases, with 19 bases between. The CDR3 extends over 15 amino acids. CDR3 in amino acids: CASSDGGRGNLEAFF. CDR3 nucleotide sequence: TGTGCCAGCAGTGATGGGGGCAGGGGAAATTTAGAAGCTTTCTTT.

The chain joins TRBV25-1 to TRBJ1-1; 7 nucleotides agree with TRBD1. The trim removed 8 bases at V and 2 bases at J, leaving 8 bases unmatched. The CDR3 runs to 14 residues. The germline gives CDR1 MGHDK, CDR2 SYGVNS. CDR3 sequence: CASRRDSTNTEAFF. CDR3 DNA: TGTGCCAGCCGAAGGGACAGCACTAACACTGAAGCTTTCTTT. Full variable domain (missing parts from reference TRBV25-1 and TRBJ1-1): EADIYQTPRYLVIGTGKKITLECSQTMGHDKMYWYQQDPGMELHLIHYSYGVNSTEKGDLSSESTVSRIRTEHFPLTLESARPSHTSQYLCASRRDSTNTEAFFGQGTRLTVV.

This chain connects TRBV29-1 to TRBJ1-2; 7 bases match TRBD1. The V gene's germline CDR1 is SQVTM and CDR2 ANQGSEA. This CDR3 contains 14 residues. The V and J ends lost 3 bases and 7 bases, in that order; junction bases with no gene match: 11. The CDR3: CSVEGTGTESGYTF. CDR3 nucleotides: TGCAGCGTTGAGGGGACCGGGACAGAATCTGGCTACACCTTC.

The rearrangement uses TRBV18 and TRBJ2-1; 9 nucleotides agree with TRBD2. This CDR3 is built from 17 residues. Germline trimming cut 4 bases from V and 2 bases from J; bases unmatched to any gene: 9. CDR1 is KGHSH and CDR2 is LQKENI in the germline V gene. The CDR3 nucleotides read TGTGCCAGCTCACTCCTCAGGCGGGAGGGCCCCTACAATGAGCAGTTCTTC. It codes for CASSLLRREGPYNEQFF. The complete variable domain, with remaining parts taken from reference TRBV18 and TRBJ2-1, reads NAGVMQNPRHLVRRRGQEARLRCSPMKGHSHVYWYRQLPEEGLKFMVYLQKENIIDESGMPKERFSAEFPKEGPSILRIQQVVRGDSAAYFCASSLLRREGPYNEQFFGPGTRLTVL.

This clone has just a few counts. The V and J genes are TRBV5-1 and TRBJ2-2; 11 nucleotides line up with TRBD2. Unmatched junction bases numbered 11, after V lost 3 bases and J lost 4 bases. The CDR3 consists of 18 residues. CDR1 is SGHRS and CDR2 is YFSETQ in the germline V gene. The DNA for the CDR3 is TGCGCCAGCAGCTCATCGAAGGGACTAGCGGCCCTCACCGGGGAGCTGTTTTTT. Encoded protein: CASSSSKGLAALTGELFF.

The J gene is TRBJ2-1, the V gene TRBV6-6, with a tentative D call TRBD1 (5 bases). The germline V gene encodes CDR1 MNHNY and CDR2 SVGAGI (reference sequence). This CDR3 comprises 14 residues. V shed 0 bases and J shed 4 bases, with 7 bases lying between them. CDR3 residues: CASSYSTDYNEQFF. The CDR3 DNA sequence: TGTGCCAGCAGTTACTCGACAGATTACAATGAGCAGTTCTTC.

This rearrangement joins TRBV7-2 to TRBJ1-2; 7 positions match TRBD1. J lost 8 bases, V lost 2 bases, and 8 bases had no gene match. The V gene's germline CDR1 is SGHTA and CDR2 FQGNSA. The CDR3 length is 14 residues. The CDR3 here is CASSLTGAGTGYTF. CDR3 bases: TGTGCCAGCAGCTTAACAGGGGCCGGTACGGGCTACACCTTC.

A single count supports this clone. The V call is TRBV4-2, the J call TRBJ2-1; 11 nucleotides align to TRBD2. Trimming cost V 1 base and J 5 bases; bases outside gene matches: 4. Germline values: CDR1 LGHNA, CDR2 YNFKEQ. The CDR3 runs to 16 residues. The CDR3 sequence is CASSQGTTSGDNEQFF. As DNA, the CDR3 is TGTGCCAGCAGCCAAGGGACGACTAGCGGGGACAATGAGCAGTTCTTC.

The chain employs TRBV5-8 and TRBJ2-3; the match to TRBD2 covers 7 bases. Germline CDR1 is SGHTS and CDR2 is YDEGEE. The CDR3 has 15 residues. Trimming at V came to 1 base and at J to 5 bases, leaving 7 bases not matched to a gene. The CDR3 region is CASSLSGGRGDTQYF. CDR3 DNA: TGTGCCAGCAGCTTGTCGGGGGGTCGGGGAGATACGCAGTATTTT.

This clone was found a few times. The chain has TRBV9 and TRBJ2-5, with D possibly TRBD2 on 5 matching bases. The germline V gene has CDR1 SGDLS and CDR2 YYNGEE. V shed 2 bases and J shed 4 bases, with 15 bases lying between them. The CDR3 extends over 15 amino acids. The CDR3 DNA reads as TGTGCCAGCAGCGTTTCGATCGGGGTCCCAGAGACCCAGTACTTC. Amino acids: CASSVSIGVPETQYF.

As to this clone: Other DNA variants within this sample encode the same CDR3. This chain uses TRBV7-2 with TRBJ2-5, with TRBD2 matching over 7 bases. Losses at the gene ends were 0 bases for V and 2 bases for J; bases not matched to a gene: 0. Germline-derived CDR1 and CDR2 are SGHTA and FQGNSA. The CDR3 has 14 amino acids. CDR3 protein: CASSLAGGQETQYF. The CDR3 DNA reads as TGTGCCAGCAGCTTAGCGGGGGGGCAAGAGACCCAGTACTTC. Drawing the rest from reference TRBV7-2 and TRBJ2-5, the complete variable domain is GAGVSQSPSNKVTEKGKDVELRCDPISGHTALYWYRQSLGQGLEFLIYFQGNSAPDKSGLPSDRFSAERTGGSVSTLTIQRTQQEDSAVYLCASSLAGGQETQYFGPGTRLLVL.

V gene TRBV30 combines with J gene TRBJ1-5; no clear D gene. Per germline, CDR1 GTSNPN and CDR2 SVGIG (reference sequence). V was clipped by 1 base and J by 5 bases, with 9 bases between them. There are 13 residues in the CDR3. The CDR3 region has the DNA TGTGCCTGGAGTGAAGCGAGGTATCAGCCCCAGCATTTT. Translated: CAWSEARYQPQHF.

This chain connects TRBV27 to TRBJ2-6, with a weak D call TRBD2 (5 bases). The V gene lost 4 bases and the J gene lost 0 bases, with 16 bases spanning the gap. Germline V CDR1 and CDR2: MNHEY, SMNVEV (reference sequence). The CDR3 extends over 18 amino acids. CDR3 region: CASSSSARRISGANVLTF. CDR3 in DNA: TGTGCCAGCAGTTCGTCGGCACGGAGGATCTCTGGGGCCAACGTCCTGACTTTC.

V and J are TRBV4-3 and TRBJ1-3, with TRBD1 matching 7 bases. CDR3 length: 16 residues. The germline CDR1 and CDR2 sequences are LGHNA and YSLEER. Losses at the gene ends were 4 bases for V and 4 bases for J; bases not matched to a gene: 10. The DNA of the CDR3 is TGCGCCAGCAGCCGCATTGGGGACAGCCTCGGAAACACCATATATTTT. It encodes CASSRIGDSLGNTIYF.

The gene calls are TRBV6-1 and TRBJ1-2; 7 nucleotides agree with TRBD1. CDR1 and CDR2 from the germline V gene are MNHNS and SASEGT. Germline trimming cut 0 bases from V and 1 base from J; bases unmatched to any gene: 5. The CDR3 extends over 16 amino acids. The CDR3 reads CASSEAADRINYGYTF. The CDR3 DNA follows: TGTGCCAGCAGTGAAGCAGCGGACAGGATTAACTATGGCTACACCTTC.

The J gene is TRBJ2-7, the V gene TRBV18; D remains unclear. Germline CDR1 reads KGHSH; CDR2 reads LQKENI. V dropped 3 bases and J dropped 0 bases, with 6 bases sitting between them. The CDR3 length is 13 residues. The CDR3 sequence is CASSPSSSYEQYV. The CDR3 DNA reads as TGTGCCAGCTCACCTTCTAGCTCCTACGAGCAGTACGTC.